This T cell receptor (beta chain) was retrieved from a study of T-cell reconstitution after alpha-beta-depleted transplantation in children. In its sample, this clonotype was seen a few times. Unique molecular identifiers were built into the TCRbeta library. TCRdb reanalysed the PCR reads using MiXCR and keeps one entry per CDR3 protein. The table lists about 27,000 distinct CDR3 sequences, about a sixth of them singletons. Germline V lookup: CDR1 LGHNA, CDR2 YSLEER. V lost 3 bases to trimming and J lost 2 bases; unmatched junction nucleotides: 2. The CDR3 contains 15 residues. The sample in question was PBMCs, mostly from graft donor cells, obtained 60 days after TCRalphabeta/CD19-depleted stem cell transplant. The chain is built from TRBV4-3 and TRBJ2-5; TRBD2 matches at 11 bases. The receptor comes from a male patient under 10 years old who had a stem cell transplant for acute lymphoblastic leukemia, so the T cells may come from the graft donor. The CDR3 bases are TGCGCCAGCAGCCAGGGGACTAGCGGACAAGAGACCCAGTACTTC. Amino acids: CASSQGTSGQETQYF.